Below, one T cell receptor beta chain is given with its context. Its antigen is not yet known. Per-base quality was not reported, and no clone a single base away is much larger than it. This entry comes from a study of blood T cell repertoires in COVID-19 (dated by TCRdb to the early 2020s). About the investigation overall: Collaborator samples came from the United States, Italy and Spain and covered acute and convalescent phases of COVID-19. The prospective study material was composed of cDNA or gDNA derived from T cells, B-cell-depleted T cells, or PBMCs. The dataset comprised deeply sampled blood TCRbeta repertoires from subjects exposed to, actively infected with, or recovered from COVID-19. A freely available public database, intended as a resource for researchers studying the immune response to SARS-CoV-2, is where the repertoires were released. Samples were obtained from the ongoing ImmuneRACE study (first 160 participants) and from 1,000 to 1,500 subjects provided by 6 global collaborators. Nearly every sample came with metadata listing a de-identified subject ID, COVID-19 status, age in years and sex. Where available, HLA class I and class II types were taken from metadata supplied by the sample provider and were not determined by assay-based typing.

The CDR1 and CDR2 encoded by the germline V gene are MNHEY and SVGAGI. V and J lose 7 bases and 6 bases, and a span of 16 bases separates them. From the cysteine up to the phenylalanine, the CDR3 has a length of 15 residues. Just CDR3 DNA is preserved here, 45 bases in frame from base 1. The collaborating institutions used their own protocols to collect whole blood in K2EDTA tubes. For TCRbeta analysis, collaborators shipped samples as frozen whole blood, isolated PBMCs, or DNA extracted from either of those sample types. The immunoSEQ Assay, a bias-controlled multiplex PCR, was used to amplify TCRbeta CDR3 regions from genomic DNA. The paper's processing steps were these. Nucleated cell counts per sample were estimated from amplification of reference gene primers within the assay. To quantify the absolute abundance of each unique TCRbeta CDR3 rearrangement, sequence reads were collapsed and filtered. Productive Simpson clonality was computed per sample as the square root of Simpson's diversity index over productive rearrangements. What TCRdb holds here is the immuneACCESS table cut down to in-frame rearrangements. Part of the clones is not present; checked against another copy, under half of the missing clones reflect an unresolved V gene, and the others are unexplained. That table gives V, J and clone size, and the DNA gave D and trimming. The sample profile shows just over 650,000 clones; 85% to 90% of them were found once. Of the sample, roughly 0.25% falls within the top ten clones.

On the study overall, not on this receptor specifically: How much clinical and demographic metadata was included differed by source and by participant, and the metadata was provided uncurated.

This sequence uses TRBV6-5 and TRBJ1-6; TRBD1 is possibly the D segment (6 matching bases). The TCR originated in a woman aged 18 to 35 with acute or convalescent COVID-19. Sequencing was carried out using peripheral blood. The encoded CDR3 is CASTPGEGGNSPLHF. The DNA reads as follows: TGTGCCAGCACCCCCGGGGAGGGGGGTAATTCACCCCTCCACTTT.